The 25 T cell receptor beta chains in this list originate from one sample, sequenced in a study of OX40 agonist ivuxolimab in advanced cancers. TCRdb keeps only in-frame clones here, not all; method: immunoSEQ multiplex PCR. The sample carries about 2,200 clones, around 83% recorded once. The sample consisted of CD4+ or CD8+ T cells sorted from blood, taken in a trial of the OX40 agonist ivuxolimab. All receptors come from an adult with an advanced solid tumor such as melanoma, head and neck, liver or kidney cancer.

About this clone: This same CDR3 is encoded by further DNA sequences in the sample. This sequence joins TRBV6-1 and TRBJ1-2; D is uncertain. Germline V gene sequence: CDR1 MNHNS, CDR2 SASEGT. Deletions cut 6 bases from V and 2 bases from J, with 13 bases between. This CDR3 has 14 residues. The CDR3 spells CASSLGRWNYGYTF. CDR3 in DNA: TGTGCCAGCAGCTTAGGACGGTGGAACTATGGCTACACCTTC.

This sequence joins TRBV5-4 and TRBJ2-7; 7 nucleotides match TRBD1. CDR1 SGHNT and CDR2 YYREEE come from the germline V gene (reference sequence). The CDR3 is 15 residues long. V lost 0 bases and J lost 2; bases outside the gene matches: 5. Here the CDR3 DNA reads TGTGCCAGCAGCTTGGTGTCAGGGGGAACCTACGAGCAGTACTTC. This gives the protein CASSLVSGGTYEQYF.

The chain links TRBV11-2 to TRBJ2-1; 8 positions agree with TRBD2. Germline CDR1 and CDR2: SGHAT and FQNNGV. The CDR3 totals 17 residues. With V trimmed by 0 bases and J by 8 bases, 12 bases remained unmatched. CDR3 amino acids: CASSLDPPAGVFHEQFF. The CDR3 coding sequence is TGTGCCAGCAGCTTAGACCCCCCAGCGGGAGTATTCCATGAGCAGTTCTTC.

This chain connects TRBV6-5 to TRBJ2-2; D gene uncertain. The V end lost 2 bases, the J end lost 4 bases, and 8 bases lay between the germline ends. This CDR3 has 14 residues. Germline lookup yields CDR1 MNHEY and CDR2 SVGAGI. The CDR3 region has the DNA TGTGCCAGCAGTTACAACGAAGGCACCGGGGAGCTGTTTTTT. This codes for CASSYNEGTGELFF.

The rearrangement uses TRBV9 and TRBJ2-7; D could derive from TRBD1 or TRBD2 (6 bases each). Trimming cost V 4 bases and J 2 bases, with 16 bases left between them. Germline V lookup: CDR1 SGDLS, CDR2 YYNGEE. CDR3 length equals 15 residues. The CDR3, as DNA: TGTGCCAGCAGCCAGGCGGGGTCAGGGGCCTACGAGCAGTACTTC. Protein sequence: CASSQAGSGAYEQYF. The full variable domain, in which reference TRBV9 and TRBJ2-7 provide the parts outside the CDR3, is DSGVTQTPKHLITATGQRVTLRCSPRSGDLSVYWYQQSLDQGLQFLIQYYNGEERAKGNILERFSAQQFPDLHSELNLSSLELGDSALYFCASSQAGSGAYEQYFGPGTRLTVT.

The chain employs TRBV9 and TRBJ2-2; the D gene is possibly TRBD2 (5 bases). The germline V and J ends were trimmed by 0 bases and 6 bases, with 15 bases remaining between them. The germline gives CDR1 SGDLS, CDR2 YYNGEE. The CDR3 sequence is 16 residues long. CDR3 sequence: CASSVGASAGAGELFF. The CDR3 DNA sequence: TGTGCCAGCAGCGTAGGGGCTAGTGCGGGTGCCGGGGAGCTGTTTTTT.

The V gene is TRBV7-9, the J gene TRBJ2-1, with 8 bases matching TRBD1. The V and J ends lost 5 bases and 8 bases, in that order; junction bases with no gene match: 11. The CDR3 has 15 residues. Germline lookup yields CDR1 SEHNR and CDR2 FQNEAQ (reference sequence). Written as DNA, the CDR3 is TGTGCCAGCAGCCTTAGTAGGACAGGGTCCGATGAGCAGTTCTTC. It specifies CASSLSRTGSDEQFF.

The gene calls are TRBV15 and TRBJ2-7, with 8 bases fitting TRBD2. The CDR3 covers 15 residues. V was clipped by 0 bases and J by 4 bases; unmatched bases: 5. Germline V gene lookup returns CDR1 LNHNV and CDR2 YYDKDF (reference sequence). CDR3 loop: CATSRDDGGAYEQYF. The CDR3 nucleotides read TGTGCCACCAGCAGAGATGACGGGGGGGCTTACGAGCAGTACTTC.

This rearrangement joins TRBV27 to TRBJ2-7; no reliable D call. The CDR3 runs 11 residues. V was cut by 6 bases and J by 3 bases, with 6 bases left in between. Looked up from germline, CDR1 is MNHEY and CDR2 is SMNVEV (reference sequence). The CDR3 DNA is TGTGCCAGCAGATCGAACTACGAGCAGTACTTC. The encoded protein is CASRSNYEQYF.

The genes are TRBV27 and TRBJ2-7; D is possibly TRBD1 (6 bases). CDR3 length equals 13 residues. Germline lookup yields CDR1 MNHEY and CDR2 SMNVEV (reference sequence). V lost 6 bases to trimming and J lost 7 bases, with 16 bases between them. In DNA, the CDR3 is TGTGCCAGCAGCTACAGGGTGGGGCTGGAGCAGTACTTC. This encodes CASSYRVGLEQYF.

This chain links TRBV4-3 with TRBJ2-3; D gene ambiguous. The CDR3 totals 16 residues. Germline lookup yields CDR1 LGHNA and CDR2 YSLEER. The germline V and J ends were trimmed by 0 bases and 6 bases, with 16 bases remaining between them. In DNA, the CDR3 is TGCGCCAGCAGCCAAGAGTCCCCTCCCAATTCCGATACGCAGTATTTT. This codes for CASSQESPPNSDTQYF.

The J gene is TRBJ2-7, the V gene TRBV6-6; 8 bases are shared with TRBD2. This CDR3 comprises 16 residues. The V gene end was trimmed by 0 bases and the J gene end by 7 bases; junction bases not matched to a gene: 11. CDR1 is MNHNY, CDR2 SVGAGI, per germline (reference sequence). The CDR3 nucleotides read TGTGCCAGCAGTTACTCGGAGCGGGAGCCGCCCTGGGAGCAGTACTTC. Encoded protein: CASSYSEREPPWEQYF.

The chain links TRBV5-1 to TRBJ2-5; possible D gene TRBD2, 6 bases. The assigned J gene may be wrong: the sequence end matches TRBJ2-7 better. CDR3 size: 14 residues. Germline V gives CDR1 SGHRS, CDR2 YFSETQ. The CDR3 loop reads CASSLAGEGYEQYF. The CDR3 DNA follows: TGCGCCAGCAGCTTGGCGGGGGAAGGCTACGAGCAGTACTTC.

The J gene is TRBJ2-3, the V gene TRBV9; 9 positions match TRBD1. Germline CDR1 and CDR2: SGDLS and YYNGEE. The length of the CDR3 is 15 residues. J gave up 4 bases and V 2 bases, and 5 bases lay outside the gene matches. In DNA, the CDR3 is TGTGCCAGCAGCGTCGGTGACAGGGGGGCAGATACGCAGTATTTT. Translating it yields CASSVGDRGADTQYF. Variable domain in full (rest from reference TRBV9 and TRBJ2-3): DSGVTQTPKHLITATGQRVTLRCSPRSGDLSVYWYQQSLDQGLQFLIQYYNGEERAKGNILERFSAQQFPDLHSELNLSSLELGDSALYFCASSVGDRGADTQYFGPGTRLTVL.

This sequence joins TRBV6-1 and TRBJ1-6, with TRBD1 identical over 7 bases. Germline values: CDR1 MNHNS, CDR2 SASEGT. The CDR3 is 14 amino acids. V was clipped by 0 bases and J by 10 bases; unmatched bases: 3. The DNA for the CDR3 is TGTGCCAGCAGTGAAGCAACAGGGGAGTCACCCCTCCACTTT. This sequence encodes CASSEATGESPLHF.

CDR3 sequence (DNA): TGTGCCAGTAGTATAGATCTCGAGTACGCGAACACCGGGGAGCTGTTTTTT. Its protein product is CASSIDLEYANTGELFF. This chain uses TRBV19 with TRBJ2-2, with D uncertain. Germline V lookup: CDR1 LNHDA, CDR2 SQIVND (reference sequence). The CDR3 runs 17 residues. The ends were cut back, 0 bases at V and 0 bases at J, with 11 bases in the middle.

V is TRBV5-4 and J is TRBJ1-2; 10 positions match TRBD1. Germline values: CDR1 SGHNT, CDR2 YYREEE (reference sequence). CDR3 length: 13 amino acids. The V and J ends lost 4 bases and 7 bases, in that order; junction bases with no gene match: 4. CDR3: CASSADRGPGYTF. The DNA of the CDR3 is TGTGCCAGCAGCGCAGACAGGGGGCCTGGCTACACCTTC.

CDR3 loop: CASSLAGEREQYF. Here the CDR3 DNA reads TGTGCCAGCAGCTTAGCCGGGGAGAGGGAGCAGTACTTC. The V gene is TRBV7-8, the J gene TRBJ2-7; D possibly corresponds to TRBD2 (5 bases). This CDR3 has 13 amino acids. Per the germline V gene, CDR1 is SGHVS and CDR2 is FQNEAQ. V shed 0 bases and J shed 7 bases, with 10 bases lying between them.

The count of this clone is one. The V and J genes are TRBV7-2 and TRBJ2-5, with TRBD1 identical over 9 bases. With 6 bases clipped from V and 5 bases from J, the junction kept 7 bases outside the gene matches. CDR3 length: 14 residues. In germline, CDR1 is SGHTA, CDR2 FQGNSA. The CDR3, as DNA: TGTGCCAGCAGTCGCACAGGGGGCAGGGAGACCCAGTACTTC. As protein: CASSRTGGRETQYF.

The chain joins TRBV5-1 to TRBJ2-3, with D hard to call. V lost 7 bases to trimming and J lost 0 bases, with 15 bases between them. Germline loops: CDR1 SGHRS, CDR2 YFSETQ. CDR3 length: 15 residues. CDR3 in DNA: TGCGCCAGCCGATCGATGACGAGCAGCACAGATACGCAGTATTTT. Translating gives CASRSMTSSTDTQYF.

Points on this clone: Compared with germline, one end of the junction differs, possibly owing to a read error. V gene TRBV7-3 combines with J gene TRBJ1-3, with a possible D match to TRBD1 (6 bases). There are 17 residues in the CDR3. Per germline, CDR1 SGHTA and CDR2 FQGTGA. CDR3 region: CASRQTPGGRLWKHHIF. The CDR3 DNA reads TGTGCCAGCAGACAAACGCCTGGGGGCCGTCTCTGGAAACACCATATATTT.

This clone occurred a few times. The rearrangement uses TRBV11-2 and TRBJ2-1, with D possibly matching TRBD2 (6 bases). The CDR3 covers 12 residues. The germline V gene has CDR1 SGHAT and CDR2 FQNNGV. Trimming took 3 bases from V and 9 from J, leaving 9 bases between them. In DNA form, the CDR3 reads TGTGCCAGCAGCTTTACTAGCACTGAGCAGTTCTTC. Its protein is CASSFTSTEQFF. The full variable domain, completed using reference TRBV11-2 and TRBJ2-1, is EAGVAQSPRYKIIEKRQSVAFWCNPISGHATLYWYQQILGQGPKLLIQFQNNGVVDDSQLPKDRFSAERLKGVDSTLKIQPAKLEDSAVYLCASSFTSTEQFFGPGTRLTVL.

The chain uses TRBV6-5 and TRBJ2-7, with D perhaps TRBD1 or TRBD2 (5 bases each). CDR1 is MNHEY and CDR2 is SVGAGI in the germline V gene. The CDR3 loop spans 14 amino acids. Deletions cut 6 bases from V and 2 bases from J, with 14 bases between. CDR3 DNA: TGTGCCAGCAGGGGGGACGGCCGCCCCTACGAGCAGTACTTC. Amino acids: CASRGDGRPYEQYF.

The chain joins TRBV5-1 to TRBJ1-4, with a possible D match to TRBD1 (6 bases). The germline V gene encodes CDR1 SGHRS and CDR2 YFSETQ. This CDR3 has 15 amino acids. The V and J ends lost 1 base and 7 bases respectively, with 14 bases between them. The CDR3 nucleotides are TGCGCCAGCAGCTTGAGTGCAGGGGCGGTTGAAAAACTGTTTTTT. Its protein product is CASSLSAGAVEKLFF.

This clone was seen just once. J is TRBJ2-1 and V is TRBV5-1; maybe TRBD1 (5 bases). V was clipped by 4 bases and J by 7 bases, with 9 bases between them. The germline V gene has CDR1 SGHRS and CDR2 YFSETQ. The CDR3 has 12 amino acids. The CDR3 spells CASSDRVNEQFF. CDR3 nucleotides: TGCGCCAGCAGCGACAGAGTAAATGAGCAGTTCTTC.